Listed here are 27 T cell receptor beta chains from one sample, sequenced in a study of cytomegalovirus exposure and HLA in healthy donors. The PCR employed 60 Vbeta primers together with 13 Jbeta primers. Assay used: immunoSEQ multiplex PCR; TCRdb lists only in-frame clones, some missing. The table lists about 190,000 clones, roughly 80% of them singletons. Sequenced sample: PBMCs. These receptors came from a man in his forties in good health and CMV-seropositive.

This rearrangement joins TRBV4-1 to TRBJ2-7; maybe TRBD2 (5 bases). Between the trimmed V and J ends, which lost 2 bases and 0 bases, there was a span of 8 bases. In germline, CDR1 is MGHRA, CDR2 YSYEKL. The CDR3 covers 14 residues. CDR3 sequence reads: CASSQIGISYEQYF. CDR3 nucleotide sequence: TGCGCCAGCAGCCAAATCGGGATCTCCTACGAGCAGTACTTC.

This clone occurred once. This rearrangement joins TRBV18 to TRBJ2-7; D is unclear. Trimming took 3 bases from V and 6 from J, leaving 9 bases between them. Germline CDR1 reads KGHSH; CDR2 reads LQKENI. This CDR3 is built from 12 residues. The CDR3 loop is CASSPALPEQYF. Written as DNA, the CDR3 is TGTGCCAGCTCACCTGCCCTACCCGAGCAGTACTTC.

This clone appeared once. This rearrangement joins TRBV5-4 to TRBJ1-4; 9 bases are shared with TRBD1. The V segment lost 4 bases and the J segment 5 bases; nucleotides outside the gene matches: 6. CDR3 size: 15 residues. The germline V gene encodes CDR1 SGHNT and CDR2 YYREEE (reference sequence). The CDR3 bases are TGTGCCAGCAGCCGGGGACAGGGCCAAAATGAAAAACTGTTTTTT. Translation: CASSRGQGQNEKLFF.

The chain joins TRBV6-5 to TRBJ2-1; the match to TRBD2 covers 7 bases. CDR3 length: 15 amino acids. Germline CDR1 reads MNHEY; CDR2 reads SVGAGI. V was pared by 4 bases and J by 9 bases, with 12 bases of the junction left unmatched. The CDR3 DNA reads TGTGCCAGCAGTTCGGGGGGACTACCCCGACGTGAGCAGTTCTTC. This gives the protein CASSSGGLPRREQFF.

V is TRBV30 and J is TRBJ1-5; possible D gene TRBD1, 5 bases. This CDR3 spans 13 amino acids. The germline V gene encodes CDR1 GTSNPN and CDR2 SVGIG (reference sequence). V lost 5 bases and J 2 bases, leaving 10 bases between the germline ends. CDR3 protein: CAWDSHGNQPQHF. The CDR3 region has the DNA TGTGCCTGGGACAGCCACGGCAATCAGCCCCAGCATTTT.

In the case of this clone: A junction end diverges from the germline sequence, so it may reflect a read error. The chain carries TRBV7-7 and TRBJ2-5; tentative D call: TRBD1 (6 bases). The CDR3 spans 14 residues. Germline assignment: CDR1 SSHAT and CDR2 FNYEAQ (reference sequence). The CDR3 loop is CASSLGTFQETQYF. The CDR3 DNA follows: TGTGCTAGCAGCCTAGGGACATTCCAAGAGACCCAGTACTTC. Based on the CDR3 plus reference TRBV7-7 and TRBJ2-5, the full variable domain is GAGVSQSPRYKVTKRGQDVTLRCDPISSHATLYWYQQALGQGPEFLTYFNYEAQPDKSGLPSDRFSAERPEGSISTLTIQRTEQRDSAMYRCASSLGTFQETQYFGPGTRLLVL.

This chain joins TRBV18 and TRBJ1-2; 10 bases align to TRBD1. V was clipped by 10 bases and J by 0 bases; unmatched bases: 11. The germline CDR1 and CDR2 sequences are KGHSH and LQKENI. CDR3 length: 16 amino acids. CDR3 nucleotides: TGTGCCACCACACCGGAGGGGACAGGGGCTAACTATGGCTACACCTTC. This gives the protein CATTPEGTGANYGYTF.

V gene TRBV6-5 combines with J gene TRBJ2-5; D is perhaps TRBD1 (5 bases). In germline, CDR1 is MNHEY, CDR2 SVGAGI. There are 15 residues in the CDR3. The V end lost 0 bases, the J end lost 4 bases, and 12 bases lay between the germline ends. CDR3 in amino acids: CASSYSGVDRETQYF. The CDR3 bases are TGTGCCAGCAGTTACTCCGGTGTCGACAGAGAGACCCAGTACTTC.

J is TRBJ1-2 and V is TRBV4-1, with a tentative D call TRBD1 (6 bases). V was cut by 1 base and J by 6 bases, with 12 bases left in between. CDR1 MGHRA and CDR2 YSYEKL come from the germline V gene. CDR3 length equals 14 residues. The CDR3 protein is CASSQGRQGNGYTF. CDR3 bases: TGCGCCAGCAGCCAAGGTCGGCAGGGGAATGGCTACACCTTC.

The chain couples TRBV19 to TRBJ1-4, with 7 bases aligning to TRBD1. Unmatched junction bases numbered 1, after V lost 3 bases and J lost 3 bases. This CDR3 is 14 amino acids long. CDR1 and CDR2 (germline): LNHDA, SQIVND (reference sequence). Here the CDR3 DNA reads TGTGCCAGTAGTATCGGGACAGCTAATGAAAAACTGTTTTTT. Residues: CASSIGTANEKLFF.

On this clone itself: Compared with germline, one end of the junction differs, possibly owing to a read error. The V call is TRBV7-6, the J call TRBJ1-1; 8 bases map to TRBD1. The CDR3 extends over 13 amino acids. Germline CDR1 is SGHVS and CDR2 is FNYEAQ. Written as DNA, the CDR3 is TGTGCCAGCAGTTCTCTACCGGGACAGGCAACGATTTTT. Translated: CASSSLPGQATIF.

This clone was observed a few times. The chain joins TRBV30 to TRBJ2-3, with 11 bases aligning to TRBD2. This CDR3 spans 16 amino acids. The trim removed 5 bases at V and 2 bases at J, leaving 9 bases unmatched. Germline CDR1 and CDR2: GTSNPN and SVGIG (reference sequence). This CDR3 reads CAWCLAGGRPTDTQYF. The CDR3 bases are TGTGCCTGGTGCCTAGCGGGGGGCCGCCCCACAGATACGCAGTATTTT.

To note about this clone: This CDR3 is missing its conserved last phenylalanine or tryptophan, likely due to a read error. CDR3 coding DNA: TGTGCCAGCACGGGAAGACCCTCGAGCTCCTACGAGCAGTACCTC. As protein: CASTGRPSSSYEQYL. V gene TRBV6-1 combines with J gene TRBJ2-7; the D gene is possibly TRBD2 (5 bases). The CDR3 spans 15 residues. The V gene lost 7 bases and the J gene lost 0 bases, with 16 bases spanning the gap. CDR1 MNHNS and CDR2 SASEGT come from the germline V gene.

The chain recombines TRBV13 with TRBJ2-3; 9 bases match TRBD2. CDR1 is PRHDT and CDR2 is FYEKMQ in the germline V gene (reference sequence). The junction had 10 bases not matched to a gene; V was cut back by 5 bases and J by 4 bases. The CDR3 loop spans 16 amino acids. The CDR3, as DNA: TGTGCCAGCAGCCCTAATAGCGGGGGTGGGGCAGATACGCAGTATTTT. Protein product: CASSPNSGGGADTQYF.

The rearrangement joins TRBV19 to TRBJ1-6; possibly TRBD1 for D (6 bases). Trimming removed 3 bases at V and 6 bases at J, with 9 bases between. Germline values: CDR1 LNHDA, CDR2 SQIVND (reference sequence). The CDR3 spans 14 residues. The CDR3 region is CASSMGTSNSPLHF. The CDR3 nucleotides are TGTGCCAGTAGTATGGGGACAAGTAATTCACCCCTCCACTTT.

The J gene is TRBJ1-1, the V gene TRBV5-1, with D maybe TRBD1 (6 bases). In germline, CDR1 is SGHRS, CDR2 YFSETQ. This CDR3 is 16 amino acids long. V was trimmed by 4 bases and J by 4 bases, leaving 20 bases between them. CDR3 sequence reads: CASSTGLDRMATEAFF. The CDR3 bases are TGCGCCAGCAGCACGGGGCTTGACAGGATGGCCACTGAAGCTTTCTTT.

V usage is TRBV5-1 and J usage is TRBJ2-7, with D possibly being TRBD1 (6 bases). Between the trimmed V and J ends, which lost 4 bases and 6 bases, there was a span of 20 bases. CDR1 is SGHRS, CDR2 YFSETQ, per germline. The CDR3 consists of 15 residues. The CDR3 loop reads CASSPLQGTGSEQYF. The CDR3 DNA sequence: TGCGCCAGCAGCCCACTACAGGGTACGGGATCCGAGCAGTACTTC.

A single count supports this clone. The V gene is TRBV7-2, the J gene TRBJ1-6; D remains unclear. The V and J ends lost 1 base and 8 bases respectively, with 6 bases between them. Looked up from germline, CDR1 is SGHTA and CDR2 is FQGNSA. The CDR3 is made up of 13 amino acids. CDR3 nucleotide sequence: TGTGCCAGCAGCTTAGGGACTTATTCACCCCTCCACTTT. Protein product: CASSLGTYSPLHF.

There are many counts of this clone. The V call is TRBV6-4, the J call TRBJ2-3; TRBD1 matches at 9 bases. The CDR3 is 14 residues long. Germline loops: CDR1 MRHNA, CDR2 SNTAGT. Losses at the gene ends were 4 bases for V and 1 base for J; bases not matched to a gene: 0. The CDR3 reads CASSGTGGTDTQYF. The CDR3, as DNA: TGTGCCAGCAGTGGGACAGGGGGCACAGATACGCAGTATTTT.

This chain connects TRBV27 to TRBJ2-7; D uncertain. The germline CDR1 and CDR2 sequences are MNHEY and SMNVEV (reference sequence). The CDR3 is made up of 13 amino acids. Trimming removed 0 bases from V and 6 bases from J, with 9 bases in between. The CDR3 loop is CASSLSYAGEQYF. CDR3 in DNA: TGTGCCAGCAGTTTATCATACGCCGGCGAGCAGTACTTC.

The chain recombines TRBV9 with TRBJ2-1; tentatively, D is TRBD1 (5 bases). The length of the CDR3 is 15 residues. The V and J ends lost 4 bases and 6 bases respectively, with 17 bases between them. Germline CDR1 SGDLS, CDR2 YYNGEE. The CDR3 reads CASSSPRAGPNEQFF. In DNA form, the CDR3 reads TGTGCCAGCAGCTCCCCCCGGGCAGGGCCCAATGAGCAGTTCTTC.

This clone was detected a few times. The V gene is TRBV2, the J gene TRBJ1-1; TRBD1 matches at 11 bases. The CDR3 contains 16 residues. With V trimmed by 6 bases and J by 5 bases, 11 bases remained unmatched. Germline-derived CDR1 and CDR2 are SNHLY and FYNNEI. The CDR3 sequence is CASSLTGTGGGTEAFF. The CDR3 region has the DNA TGTGCCAGCAGCCTTACCGGGACAGGGGGGGGGACTGAAGCTTTCTTT.

The chain employs TRBV6-1 and TRBJ1-2, with D possibly matching TRBD1 (5 bases). CDR3 length equals 14 residues. V dropped 2 bases and J dropped 7 bases, with 14 bases sitting between them. The germline gives CDR1 MNHNS, CDR2 SASEGT. The CDR3 bases are TGTGCCAGCAGTGAACCGGTGGGGCGGTTTGGCTACACCTTC. Amino acid sequence: CASSEPVGRFGYTF.

CDR3 sequence: CASSQAPSNQPQHF. The CDR3 bases are TGTGCCAGCAGCCAAGCTCCGAGCAATCAGCCCCAGCATTTT. This chain links TRBV4-2 with TRBJ1-5; D is ambiguous. Trimming left V 1 base short and J 1 base short, with 5 bases between. The CDR3 runs 14 residues. Germline values: CDR1 LGHNA, CDR2 YNFKEQ.

The gene calls are TRBV21-1 and TRBJ2-7; TRBD1 is the table's D call, not checked against the DNA. TRBV21-1 is flagged as a pseudogene. The CDR3 has 15 amino acids. The CDR3 is CASSKKGTGLDEQYF. DNA of the CDR3: TGTGCCAGCAGCAAAAAAGGGACAGGGTTAGACGAGCAGTACTTC.

The chain couples TRBV28 to TRBJ2-7; TRBD1 matches 8 bases. Germline CDR1 and CDR2: MDHEN and SYDVKM. CDR3 length: 15 amino acids. The V and J ends lost 5 bases and 3 bases, in that order; junction bases with no gene match: 9. In DNA form, the CDR3 reads TGTGCCAGCAGTAATTTGGGACAGGACATCTACGAGCAGTACTTC. Amino acid sequence: CASSNLGQDIYEQYF.

This clone was found once. In DNA form, the CDR3 reads TGTGCCAGCAGTTTAGATCGGGTTATAGTAGCCAAAAACATTCAGTACTTC. This encodes CASSLDRVIVAKNIQYF. V gene TRBV28 combines with J gene TRBJ2-4, with no clear D. The CDR3 consists of 17 residues. Germline loops: CDR1 MDHEN, CDR2 SYDVKM. Trimming removed 2 bases at V and 0 bases at J, with 14 bases between.